Shown below are 10 T cell receptor beta chains from a single sample sequenced in a study of T cell clonality in common variable immunodeficiency. Sequencing used immunoSEQ multiplex PCR; TCRdb keeps in-frame clones, though not all of them. The sample lists approximately 50,000 clones, none appearing once, the ten largest making up 0.83%. Material for sequencing was peripheral blood mononuclear cells. The receptors here all came from a person between 18 and 75 years old in good health.

This clone showed up many times. The CDR3 extends 3 residues past the end of the read, so its final part is completed from the germline J gene. This rearrangement joins TRBV20-1 to TRBJ1-2; D possibly corresponds to TRBD1 (6 bases). V gave up 7 bases and J gave up 4 bases, with 19 bases separating them. The CDR3 spans 14 residues. CDR1 and CDR2 from the germline V gene are DFQATT and SNEGSKA (reference sequence). The sequenced part of the CDR3 DNA is TGCAGTGTCCCACTGAACGACAGGAGCTATGGC. Translating it yields CSVPLNDRSYG. The complete CDR3 sequence is CSVPLNDRSYGYTF.

This clone showed up many times. The read ends 3 residues before the CDR3 terminus; that terminus is restored from the germline J gene. The chain uses TRBV19 and TRBJ2-1; no definite D call. The CDR3 spans 12 residues. V lost 7 bases, J lost 9 bases, and 13 bases lay in between. From germline, CDR1 is LNHDA and CDR2 SQIVND (reference sequence). The CDR3 here is CASTSRWSEQFF. Partial CDR3 DNA: TGTGCCAGTACCTCCCGGTGGTCTGAG. The whole variable domain, filled in from reference TRBV19 and TRBJ2-1, reads DGGITQSPKYLFRKEGQNVTLSCEQNLNHDAMYWYRQDPGQGLRLIYYSQIVNDFQKGDIAEGYSVSREKKESFPLTVTSAQKNPTAFYLCASTSRWSEQFFGPGTRLTVL.

This clone was detected many times. The read is 3 residues too short to cover the CDR3 end, so that end is filled in from the germline J gene. The chain combines TRBV28 with TRBJ2-3, with 10 bases that match TRBD1. The CDR3 loop spans 15 amino acids. V was pared by 5 bases and J by 0 bases, with 2 bases of the junction left unmatched. The germline V gene has CDR1 MDHEN and CDR2 SYDVKM. CDR3 amino acids: CASSDRGRSTDTQYF. Partial CDR3 DNA: TGTGCCAGCAGTGACAGGGGGCGCAGCACAGATACG.

This clone was observed at least ten times. The read terminates 3 residues ahead of where the CDR3 ends, so the germline J gene completes it. V is TRBV28 and J is TRBJ2-2; TRBD1 agrees at 7 bases. This CDR3 is 20 amino acids long. CDR1 is MDHEN and CDR2 is SYDVKM in the germline V gene. V shed 3 bases and J 3 bases; nucleotides not matched to a gene: 19. CDR3 DNA, as far as it was read: TGTGCCAGCAGTTTTGGCCCTTACACTCCCAGGGGGAAGTACACCGGGGAG. It specifies CASSFGPYTPRGKYTGE. The full CDR3 protein is CASSFGPYTPRGKYTGELFF.

The sample holds many counts of this clone. The CDR3 is cut off 3 residues early in the read; its end comes from the germline J gene. The chain combines TRBV18 with TRBJ1-1, with TRBD1 as a possible D gene (6 bases). Trimming pared 3 bases from V and 5 bases from J, leaving 13 bases between. The CDR3 loop spans 14 amino acids. In germline, CDR1 is KGHSH, CDR2 LQKENI. CDR3 DNA (partial): TGTGCCAGCTCACCGGGACATGGGGATACTGAA. This translates into CASSPGHGDTE. The whole CDR3 sequence reads CASSPGHGDTEAFF.

This clone was detected many times. Read coverage stops 3 residues before the CDR3 terminus; the germline J gene supplies the remainder. V and J are TRBV6-2 or TRBV6-3 and TRBJ2-1, with D perhaps matching TRBD2 (5 bases). CDR1 and CDR2 (germline): MNHEY, SVGEGT. Trimming stripped 5 bases from V and 3 bases from J, with 14 bases between. The CDR3 extends over 15 amino acids. The CDR3 spells CASSEGLAVYNEQFF. Incomplete CDR3 DNA: TGTGCCAGCAGTGAGGGTTTGGCCGTCTACAATGAG.

Many counts were recorded for this clone. The CDR3 end lies 3 residues beyond the end of the read and is filled in from the germline J gene. J is TRBJ2-4 and V is TRBV11-1, with D perhaps TRBD2 (7 bases). The CDR3 is 15 residues long. The V and J ends lost 5 bases and 7 bases respectively, with 18 bases between them. CDR1 is SGHAT and CDR2 is FQDESV in the germline V gene (reference sequence). Partial CDR3 DNA: TGTGCCAGCAGCAGGGGGTCGGGACTACGGAACATT. This sequence encodes CASSRGSGLRNI. The entire CDR3 protein is CASSRGSGLRNIQYF.

This clone was picked up many times. With the read ending 3 residues before the CDR3 end, the germline J gene is used to fill in that end. The V gene is TRBV30, the J gene TRBJ1-2; maybe TRBD1 (5 bases). V was trimmed by 3 bases and J by 2 bases, leaving 10 bases between them. Germline V CDR1 and CDR2: GTSNPN, SVGIG (reference sequence). The CDR3 runs 13 residues. The sequenced CDR3 bases are TGTGCCTGGAGACAACAGGTCAACTATGGC. Translation gives CAWRQQVNYG. From start to end, the CDR3 is CAWRQQVNYGYTF. The full variable domain, with the rest looked up from reference TRBV30 and TRBJ1-2, is SQTIHQWPATLVQPVGSPLSLECTVEGTSNPNLYWYRQAAGRGLQLLFYSVGIGQISSEVPQNLSASRPQDRQFILSSKKLLLSDSGFYLCAWRQQVNYGYTFGSGTRLTVV.

This clone appeared many times. The read is 3 residues too short to cover the CDR3 end, so that end is filled in from the germline J gene. The chain carries TRBV20-1 and TRBJ1-2; D is unresolved. In germline, CDR1 is DFQATT, CDR2 SNEGSKA (reference sequence). CDR3 length: 14 amino acids. The ends were cut back, 4 bases at V and 4 bases at J, with 16 bases in the middle. Here the CDR3 reads CSAIPEDSFYGYTF. The CDR3 DNA, read in part, is TGCAGTGCTATTCCCGAAGACTCCTTCTATGGC.

This clone has a count of ten or more. The missing CDR3 end, 3 residues past where the read stops, is filled in from the germline J gene. The V gene is TRBV29-1, the J gene TRBJ2-2, with D hard to call. Germline values: CDR1 SQVTM, CDR2 ANQGSEA. Trimming took off 2 bases at V and 2 bases at J, with 6 bases between the two ends. CDR3 size: 13 residues. The CDR3 bases that were read are TGCAGCGTTGAATCGGGTAACACCGGGGAG. This encodes CSVESGNTGE. The entire CDR3 reads CSVESGNTGELFF.